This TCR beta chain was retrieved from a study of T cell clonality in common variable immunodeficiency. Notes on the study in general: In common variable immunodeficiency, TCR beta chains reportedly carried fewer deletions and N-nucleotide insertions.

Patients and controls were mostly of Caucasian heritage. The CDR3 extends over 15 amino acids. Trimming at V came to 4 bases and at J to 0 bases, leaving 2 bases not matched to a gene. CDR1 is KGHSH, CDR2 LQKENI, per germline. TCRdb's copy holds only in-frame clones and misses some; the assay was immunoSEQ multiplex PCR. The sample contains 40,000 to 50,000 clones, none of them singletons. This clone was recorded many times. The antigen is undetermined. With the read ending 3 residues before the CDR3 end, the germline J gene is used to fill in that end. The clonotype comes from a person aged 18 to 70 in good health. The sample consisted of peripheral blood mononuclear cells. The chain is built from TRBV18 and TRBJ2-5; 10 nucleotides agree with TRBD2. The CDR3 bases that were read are TGTGCCAGCTCACGTCTAGCGGGAGACCAAGAGACC. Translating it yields CASSRLAGDQET. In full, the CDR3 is CASSRLAGDQETQYF.